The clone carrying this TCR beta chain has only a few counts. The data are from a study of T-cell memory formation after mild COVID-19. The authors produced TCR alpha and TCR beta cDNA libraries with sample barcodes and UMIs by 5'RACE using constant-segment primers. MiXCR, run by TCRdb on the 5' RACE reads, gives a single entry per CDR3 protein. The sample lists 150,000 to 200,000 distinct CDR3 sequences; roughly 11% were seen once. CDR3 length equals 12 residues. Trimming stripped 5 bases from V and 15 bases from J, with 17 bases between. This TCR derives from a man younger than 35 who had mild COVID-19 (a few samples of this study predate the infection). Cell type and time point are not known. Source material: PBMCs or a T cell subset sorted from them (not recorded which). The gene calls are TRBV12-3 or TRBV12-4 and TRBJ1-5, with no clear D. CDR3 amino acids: CASSTRPYVVHF. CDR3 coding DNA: TGTGCCAGCAGTACCCGACCCTACGTGGTGCATTTT.